This TCR beta chain was obtained from a study of blood T cell repertoires in COVID-19. Study-level information: T cells, B-cell-depleted T cells, or PBMCs provided the cDNA or gDNA that served as material.

Produced via immunoSEQ multiplex PCR; TCRdb's table is partial and in-frame only. The sample consists of 250,000 or so clones, 70% to 90% of them appearing once. The sample comprised peripheral blood. This clonotype originated in a woman aged 60 to 75 with COVID-19, enrolled during active disease.

The DNA of the CDR3 is TGTGCCATCAGTGAGTCTCCGACTAGCGGCTCCTACGAGCAGTACTTC. Protein: CAISESPTSGSYEQYF. The rearrangement joins TRBV10-3 to TRBJ2-7; 9 nucleotides match TRBD2. V lost 0 bases to trimming and J lost 0 bases; unmatched junction nucleotides: 3. CDR1 ENHRY and CDR2 SYGVKD come from the germline V gene. The CDR3 has 16 residues.